These T cell receptor beta chains were read from a single sample in a study of cytomegalovirus exposure and HLA in healthy donors. Produced via immunoSEQ multiplex PCR; TCRdb's table is partial and in-frame only. The sample shows 82,000 or so clones, over 9.5% of them seen only once. Sequencing was carried out using PBMCs. These receptors originate from a man aged 55 to 70 in good health and CMV-seropositive. Both conserved end residues are part of each CDR3. The order of the fields is D gene, J gene, V gene, clone size, CDR3 protein, CDR3 DNA. The D gene is left open where the match is weak. Rows give clone size only sometimes, using once, few, many, or a class for an expanded clone.

TRBD1,TRBJ2-7,TRBV10-3,few,CAITPDRIYEQYF,TGTGCCATCACCCCGGACAGGATCTACGAGCAGTACTTC
.,TRBJ2-5,TRBV10-3,.,CAISGAGGLDQETQYF,TGTGCCATCAGTGGGGCAGGGGGACTAGATCAAGAGACCCAGTACTTC
.,TRBJ2-7,TRBV5-1,few,CASSPPNAGYISYEQYF,TGCGCCAGCAGCCCACCCAACGCGGGATATATCTCCTACGAGCAGTACTTC
TRBD2,TRBJ2-5,TRBV2,few,CASSLPIAGGQETQYF,TGTGCCAGCAGTCTCCCGATAGCGGGGGGTCAAGAGACCCAGTACTTC
TRBD1,TRBJ2-1,TRBV29-1,few,CSVDLTGGNEQFF,TGCAGCGTTGATTTAACAGGGGGAAATGAGCAGTTCTTC
TRBD1,TRBJ2-2,TRBV19,.,CASSDRANTGELFF,TGTGCCAGTAGCGACAGGGCGAACACCGGGGAGCTGTTTTTT
.,TRBJ1-1,TRBV18,.,CASSPVGAEAFF,TGTGCCAGCTCACCAGTGGGAGCTGAAGCTTTCTTT
TRBD1,TRBJ1-4,TRBV28,few,CASSSDRFNEKLFF,TGTGCCAGCAGTTCGGACAGGTTTAATGAAAAACTGTTTTTT
TRBD1,TRBJ1-5,TRBV28,.,CASSPGPGQGPSGPQHF,TGTGCCAGCAGTCCAGGACCGGGACAGGGGCCCTCGGGGCCCCAGCATTTT
TRBD1,TRBJ1-3,TRBV5-1,.,CASSSRTGTGNTIYF,TGCGCCAGCAGCTCCAGGACAGGGACTGGAAACACCATATATTTT
.,TRBJ2-7,TRBV27,few,CASSLSGSYEQYF,TGTGCCAGCAGTTTGAGTGGCTCCTACGAGCAGTACTTC
TRBD1,TRBJ1-5,TRBV28,few,CASSSRGQDYQPQHF,TGTGCCAGCAGTTCCAGGGGACAGGACTATCAGCCCCAGCATTTT
.,TRBJ2-1,TRBV9,few,CASSVVGRGSYNEQFF,TGTGCCAGCAGCGTAGTGGGCAGGGGCTCCTACAATGAGCAGTTCTTC
.,TRBJ1-2,TRBV30,few,CAWSVLGSGPANYGYTF,TGTGCCTGGAGTGTACTAGGGAGCGGCCCAGCTAACTATGGCTACACCTTC
TRBD1,TRBJ2-2,TRBV18,once,CASSLQGTNTGELFF,TGTGCCAGCTCATTACAGGGGACGAACACCGGGGAGCTGTTTTTT
.,TRBJ1-2,TRBV7-3,.,CASSSGFGYTF,TGTGCCAGCAGTTCAGGCTTTGGCTACACCTTC
TRBD1,TRBJ2-2,TRBV19,.,CASRDRGTGELFF,TGTGCCAGCCGGGACAGGGGAACCGGGGAGCTGTTTTTT
.,TRBJ1-2,TRBV30,.,CAWMGQTLWGYNF,TGTGCCTGGATGGGACAAACCCTATGGGGCTACAACTTC
.,TRBJ2-2,TRBV2,.,CASLSGFRNTGELFF,TGTGCCAGCCTAAGCGGGTTCCGGAACACCGGGGAGCTGTTTTTT
.,TRBJ1-3,TRBV6-1,.,CASSEPQGSRHTIYF,TGTGCCAGCAGTGAACCACAGGGATCTCGGCACACCATATATTTT
.,TRBJ2-7,TRBV5-1,.,CASTKAGGYEQYF,TGCGCCAGCACCAAGGCGGGTGGCTACGAGCAGTACTTC
TRBD1,TRBJ1-5,TRBV7-9,.,CASSPPGQSNQPQHF,TGTGCCAGCAGCCCCCCGGGACAGTCAAATCAGCCCCAGCATTTT
.,TRBJ2-2,TRBV27,few,CASSLFVYTGELFF,TGTGCCAGCAGTTTATTCGTGTACACCGGGGAGCTGTTTTTT
.,TRBJ1-3,TRBV6-1,.,CASSEEESSGNTIYF,TGTGCCAGCAGTGAAGAGGAGAGCTCTGGAAACACCATATATTTT
TRBD2,TRBJ2-1,TRBV4-2,many,CASRPGTSGGYNEQFF,TGTGCCAGCCGACCAGGGACTAGCGGGGGGTACAATGAGCAGTTCTTC
.,TRBJ2-1,TRBV7-2,.,CASSLSSGSLGEQFF,TGTGCCAGCAGCTTATCTTCGGGATCGCTAGGTGAGCAGTTCTTC
TRBD1,TRBJ2-5,TRBV27,.,CASLPLGTGVQETQYF,TGTGCCAGCCTCCCCCTGGGGACAGGGGTCCAAGAGACCCAGTACTTC
TRBD1,TRBJ1-1,TRBV5-4,.,CASSWGQGGNTEAFF,TGTGCCAGCAGCTGGGGACAGGGAGGGAACACTGAAGCTTTCTTT
.,TRBJ1-4,TRBV7-2,.,CASSLLGGVEKLFF,TGTGCCAGCAGCCTCCTTGGCGGGGTCGAAAAACTGTTTTTT
TRBD1,TRBJ1-3,TRBV2,.,CASSGLRDRVGNTIYF,TGTGCCAGCAGTGGACTCCGGGACAGGGTGGGAAACACCATATATTTT
TRBD1,TRBJ1-1,TRBV18,few,CASSPATGGYTEAFF,TGTGCCAGCTCACCAGCGACAGGGGGCTACACTGAAGCTTTCTTT
.,TRBJ1-3,TRBV18,.,CASSPPSTDFSGNTIYF,TGTGCCAGCTCACCTCCCTCGACAGATTTCTCTGGAAACACCATATATTTT